The rows below give T cell receptor beta chains drawn from one sample of a study of blood T cell repertoires in COVID-19. Clones were read by immunoSEQ multiplex PCR, and TCRdb kept only the in-frame ones, dropping some. The sample contains 100,000 to 150,000 clones, approximately 85% of which appear only once. Sequenced material: peripheral blood. These receptor sequences come from a woman aged 80 or over with COVID-19, enrolled during active disease. The CDR3 runs from the conserved cysteine through the conserved F or W.

v_call cdr3_aa
TRBV27 CASSRNRGDTDTQYF
TRBV6-5 CASSPPGQPQHF
TRBV12-3/TRBV12-4 CASSPGLWELFF
TRBV5-1 CASSFKQGNGYTF
TRBV7-2 CASQLAGVYEQYF
TRBV3-1/TRBV3-2 CASSRPGRYGYTF
TRBV2 CASSNTAGDGYTF
TRBV19 CASSIVGANYGYTF
TRBV24-1 CATELGGTTGELFF
TRBV7-2 CASSLNLESSEQFF
TRBV3-1/TRBV3-2 CASSQDRGLSPLHF
TRBV4-2 CASSQEGFSGNEQFF
TRBV14 CASSQVGAGGFYEQFF
TRBV18 CASSHQDRNTEAFF
TRBV29-1 CSVGPSTGGSGSYNEQFF
TRBV6-1 CASSEIAGVGYEQYF
TRBV6-6 CASSPAEGRKVSGYGYTF
TRBV19 CASSVSGLAGNTGELFF
TRBV18 CASSPGTGGDSPLHF
TRBV5-5 CASSLVDRPGLAGFTDTQYF
TRBV19 CASFPGTGSSGANVLTF
TRBV6-1 CASSEAQGVSSYEQYF
TRBV3-1/TRBV3-2 CASSQGTIKNEQFF
TRBV7-2 CASSAGLSGANVLTF
TRBV19 CASTRTGDDEKLFF
TRBV7-2 CASSPRANSNQPQHF
TRBV28 CATETAFSYEQYF
TRBV28 CASTSGATNEKLFF
TRBV10-3 CAISGAGGLNEQFF
TRBV6-2/TRBV6-3 CASSPLGLAADTQYF
TRBV6-2/TRBV6-3 CASSGISALILYEQYF